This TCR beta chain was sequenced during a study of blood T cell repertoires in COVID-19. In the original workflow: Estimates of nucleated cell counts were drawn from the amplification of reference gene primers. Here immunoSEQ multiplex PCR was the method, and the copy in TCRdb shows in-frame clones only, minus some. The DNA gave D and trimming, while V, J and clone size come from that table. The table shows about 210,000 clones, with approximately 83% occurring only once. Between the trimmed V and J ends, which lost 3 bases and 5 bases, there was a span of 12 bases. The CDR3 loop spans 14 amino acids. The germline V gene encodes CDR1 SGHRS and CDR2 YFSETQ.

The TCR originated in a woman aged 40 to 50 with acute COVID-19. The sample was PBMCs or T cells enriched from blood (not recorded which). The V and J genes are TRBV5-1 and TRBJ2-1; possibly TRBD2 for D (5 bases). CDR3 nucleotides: TGCGCCAGCAGCTCGACCGGGAACCACAATGAGCAGTTCTTC. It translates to CASSSTGNHNEQFF.